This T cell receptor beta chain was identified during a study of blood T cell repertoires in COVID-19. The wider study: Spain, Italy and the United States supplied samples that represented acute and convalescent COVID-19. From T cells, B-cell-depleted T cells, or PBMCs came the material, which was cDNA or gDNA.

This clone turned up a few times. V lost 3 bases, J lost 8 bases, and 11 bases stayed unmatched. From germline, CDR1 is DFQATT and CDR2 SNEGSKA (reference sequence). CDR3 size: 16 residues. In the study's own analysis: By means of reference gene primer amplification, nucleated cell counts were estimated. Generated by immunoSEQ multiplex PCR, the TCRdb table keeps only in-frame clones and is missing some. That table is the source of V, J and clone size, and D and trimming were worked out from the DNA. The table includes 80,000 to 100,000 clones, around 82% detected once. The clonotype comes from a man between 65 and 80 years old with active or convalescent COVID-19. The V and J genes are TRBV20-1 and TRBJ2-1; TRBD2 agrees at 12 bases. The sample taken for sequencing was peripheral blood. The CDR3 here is CSASVLAGGKLHEQFF. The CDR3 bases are TGCAGTGCTAGTGTTCTAGCGGGGGGGAAACTGCATGAGCAGTTCTTC.